This entry concerns a single T cell receptor beta chain. The target antigen is unknown. A junction end diverges from the germline sequence, so it may reflect a read error. As handled by the study authors: The authors used CDR3 differences across clinicopathological groups to build a distant-metastasis classifier for papillary thyroid cancer. TCRdb used MiXCR to call clones anew from the PCR reads. None of the V and J calls come from the authors' own analysis; TCRdb made them. The data show about 82,000 clones, around 12% seen once. Thyroid surgery took place with no prior treatment in any patient. The data were taken from a study of metastatic and nonmetastatic thyroid tumors. Study-level background: Comparative analysis of repertoires was undertaken across blood and tumor or nodule tissue obtained from malignant and benign thyroid patients.

This CDR3 is built from 16 residues. CDR1 is LGHDT, CDR2 YNNKEL, per germline (reference sequence). Overall study results and limits: Across blood and tumor, TCR beta diversity in malignant thyroid tumors was reportedly significantly higher than in benign nodules.

The chain recombines TRBV3-1 with TRBJ2-3; D unresolved. The receptor was isolated from a female donor with papillary thyroid cancer or a benign thyroid nodule (not recorded which). Some clones in this sample may be carry-over from other donors' samples. The sequencing sample was made of tumor tissue. The CDR3: CASSQFYGPRTDTKYF. The DNA for the CDR3 is TGTGCCAGCAGCCAATTTTACGGGCCACGCACAGATACGAAGTATTTT.